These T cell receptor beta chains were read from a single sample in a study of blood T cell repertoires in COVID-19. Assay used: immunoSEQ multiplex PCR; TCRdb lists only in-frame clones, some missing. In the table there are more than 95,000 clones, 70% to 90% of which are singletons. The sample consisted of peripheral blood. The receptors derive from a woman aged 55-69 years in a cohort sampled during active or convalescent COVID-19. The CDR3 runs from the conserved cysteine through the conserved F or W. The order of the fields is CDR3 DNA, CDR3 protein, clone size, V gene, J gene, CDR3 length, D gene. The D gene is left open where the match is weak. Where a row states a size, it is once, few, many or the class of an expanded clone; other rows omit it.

CDR3 DNA: TGTGCCAGCAGTTCAGGGACTTGGAATGGCAATCAGCCCCAGCATTTT; CDR3 protein: CASSSGTWNGNQPQHF; clone size: -; V gene: TRBV6-5; J gene: TRBJ1-5; CDR3 length: 16; D gene: -
CDR3 DNA: TGCGCCAGCAGCCCTAGCGGGGGCTACGAGCAGTACTTC; CDR3 protein: CASSPSGGYEQYF; clone size: -; V gene: TRBV5-1; J gene: TRBJ2-7; CDR3 length: 13; D gene: TRBD2
CDR3 DNA: TGTGCCAGTAGTATAGGGCAGGCCGAAGATACGCAGTATTTT; CDR3 protein: CASSIGQAEDTQYF; clone size: -; V gene: TRBV19; J gene: TRBJ2-3; CDR3 length: 14; D gene: -
CDR3 DNA: TGTGCCAGCAGCCCCCGCGGACAGGAGGGTTATGGCTACACCTTC; CDR3 protein: CASSPRGQEGYGYTF; clone size: -; V gene: TRBV3-1/TRBV3-2; J gene: TRBJ1-2; CDR3 length: 15; D gene: TRBD1
CDR3 DNA: TGTGCCAGCGGCCCTCCCACCGGGGAGCTGTTTTTT; CDR3 protein: CASGPPTGELFF; clone size: -; V gene: TRBV12-3/TRBV12-4; J gene: TRBJ2-2; CDR3 length: 12; D gene: -
CDR3 DNA: TGTGCTAGCCGGGGGGTTCGAGATACGCAGTATTTT; CDR3 protein: CASRGVRDTQYF; clone size: few; V gene: TRBV12-5; J gene: TRBJ2-3; CDR3 length: 12; D gene: TRBD2
CDR3 DNA: TGTGCCAGCAGCACAGGGGGCCTCCCCTCGTGGCAGCCCCAGCATTTT; CDR3 protein: CASSTGGLPSWQPQHF; clone size: -; V gene: TRBV28; J gene: TRBJ1-5; CDR3 length: 16; D gene: TRBD1
CDR3 DNA: TGTGCCAGCAGCCAAGATGTTTCAGGGTCTGGCTACACCTTC; CDR3 protein: CASSQDVSGSGYTF; clone size: -; V gene: TRBV3-1/TRBV3-2; J gene: TRBJ1-2; CDR3 length: 14; D gene: -
CDR3 DNA: TGTGCCAGCAGCTTGTTAACAGGTAGTGGCACAGATACGCAGTATTTT; CDR3 protein: CASSLLTGSGTDTQYF; clone size: -; V gene: TRBV5-4; J gene: TRBJ2-3; CDR3 length: 16; D gene: -
CDR3 DNA: TGCGCCAGCAGCTTGGAAGGGGCGACGACCCACACCTTC; CDR3 protein: CASSLEGATTHTF; clone size: -; V gene: TRBV5-1; J gene: TRBJ1-2; CDR3 length: 13; D gene: -
CDR3 DNA: TGTGCCATCAGTGCGACGACAGGACGGAATTCACCCCTCCACTTT; CDR3 protein: CAISATTGRNSPLHF; clone size: -; V gene: TRBV10-3; J gene: TRBJ1-6; CDR3 length: 15; D gene: -
CDR3 DNA: TGTGCCAGCAGCCAATTTTCCCTAGCCGGGGAGCTGTTTTTT; CDR3 protein: CASSQFSLAGELFF; clone size: once; V gene: TRBV3-1/TRBV3-2; J gene: TRBJ2-2; CDR3 length: 14; D gene: -
CDR3 DNA: TGTGCCAGCTCACCGCAGGGGGCAGGTGAGCAGTTCTTC; CDR3 protein: CASSPQGAGEQFF; clone size: -; V gene: TRBV18; J gene: TRBJ2-1; CDR3 length: 13; D gene: TRBD1
CDR3 DNA: TGTGCCAGCAGCCCTCACGGGACTAGCGGGAGAAAGTTCTTC; CDR3 protein: CASSPHGTSGRKFF; clone size: -; V gene: TRBV9; J gene: TRBJ2-1; CDR3 length: 14; D gene: TRBD2
CDR3 DNA: TGTGCCAGCAGTTACTCATCCGGGTACGGGGCCTACGAGCAGTACTTC; CDR3 protein: CASSYSSGYGAYEQYF; clone size: -; V gene: TRBV6-5; J gene: TRBJ2-7; CDR3 length: 16; D gene: -
CDR3 DNA: TGTGCCAGCAGTGACTCCCTCTCCGGGACAGGACCGTCGCACTTC; CDR3 protein: CASSDSLSGTGPSHF; clone size: -; V gene: TRBV6-5; J gene: TRBJ2-7; CDR3 length: 15; D gene: TRBD1
CDR3 DNA: TGTGCCAGCAGCTTGGACAGGGGGAACACTGAAGCTTTCTTT; CDR3 protein: CASSLDRGNTEAFF; clone size: -; V gene: TRBV7-9; J gene: TRBJ1-1; CDR3 length: 14; D gene: TRBD1
CDR3 DNA: TGTGCCAGCAGTTTCCCTAGCGGAAACAATGAGCAGTTCTTC; CDR3 protein: CASSFPSGNNEQFF; clone size: -; V gene: TRBV28; J gene: TRBJ2-1; CDR3 length: 14; D gene: TRBD2
CDR3 DNA: TGTGCCAGCAGTGAAATGGAGACCCAGTACAATGAGCAGTTCTTC; CDR3 protein: CASSEMETQYNEQFF; clone size: -; V gene: TRBV6-1; J gene: TRBJ2-1; CDR3 length: 15; D gene: -
CDR3 DNA: TGCGCCAGCAGCCGTTCACAGGAATGGGGCTACACCTTC; CDR3 protein: CASSRSQEWGYTF; clone size: -; V gene: TRBV5-1; J gene: TRBJ1-2; CDR3 length: 13; D gene: -
CDR3 DNA: TGCGCCAGCAGAGCCGGGACAGTTAACAGCAATGAGCAGTTCTTC; CDR3 protein: CASRAGTVNSNEQFF; clone size: few; V gene: TRBV5-1; J gene: TRBJ2-1; CDR3 length: 15; D gene: TRBD1
CDR3 DNA: TGTGCCAGCCGCAGCGCGGGGATGAACACTGAAGCTTTCTTT; CDR3 protein: CASRSAGMNTEAFF; clone size: -; V gene: TRBV2; J gene: TRBJ1-1; CDR3 length: 14; D gene: -
CDR3 DNA: TGTGCCAGCAGGGATGCTAGCAGGGAGCAGTTCTTC; CDR3 protein: CASRDASREQFF; clone size: few; V gene: TRBV12-3/TRBV12-4; J gene: TRBJ2-1; CDR3 length: 12; D gene: -
CDR3 DNA: TGTGCCACCAGCAGAGATCGGGGGGACAATCAGCCCCAGCATTTT; CDR3 protein: CATSRDRGDNQPQHF; clone size: many; V gene: TRBV15; J gene: TRBJ1-5; CDR3 length: 15; D gene: -
CDR3 DNA: TGTGCCAGCAGTTTACGCTATGGCTACACCTTC; CDR3 protein: CASSLRYGYTF; clone size: -; V gene: TRBV28; J gene: TRBJ1-2; CDR3 length: 11; D gene: -
CDR3 DNA: TGTGCCAGCAGCTTTTATTCTAGCGGGCTTCAGGGGACCCAGTACTTC; CDR3 protein: CASSFYSSGLQGTQYF; clone size: -; V gene: TRBV5-4; J gene: TRBJ2-5; CDR3 length: 16; D gene: TRBD2
CDR3 DNA: TGCAGCGCCGTAGCGGGAGGGCCAGATACGCAGTATTTT; CDR3 protein: CSAVAGGPDTQYF; clone size: -; V gene: TRBV29-1; J gene: TRBJ2-3; CDR3 length: 13; D gene: TRBD2
CDR3 DNA: TGTGCCAGCAGCCCCACGGGAGAACCGAGCAATGAGCAGTTCTTC; CDR3 protein: CASSPTGEPSNEQFF; clone size: -; V gene: TRBV7-2; J gene: TRBJ2-1; CDR3 length: 15; D gene: -
CDR3 DNA: TGTGCCAGCACCATCTCGGCGGGGCCTAATGAAAAACTGTTTTTT; CDR3 protein: CASTISAGPNEKLFF; clone size: once; V gene: TRBV7-9; J gene: TRBJ1-4; CDR3 length: 15; D gene: -
CDR3 DNA: TGTGCCAGCAGCACATCAGGGGAGGGCATTCAGTACTTC; CDR3 protein: CASSTSGEGIQYF; clone size: once; V gene: TRBV9; J gene: TRBJ2-4; CDR3 length: 13; D gene: -
CDR3 DNA: TGTGCCAGTAGTATTGCAAGCGGGGCCTTGAACACTGAAGCTTTCTTT; CDR3 protein: CASSIASGALNTEAFF; clone size: -; V gene: TRBV19; J gene: TRBJ1-1; CDR3 length: 16; D gene: -
CDR3 DNA: TGTGCCAGTAGTCCCTTTAGTCGCTCCTACAATGAGCAGTTCTTC; CDR3 protein: CASSPFSRSYNEQFF; clone size: -; V gene: TRBV19; J gene: TRBJ2-1; CDR3 length: 15; D gene: -
CDR3 DNA: TGTGCCAGCAGTGACAGGGGCGGAAGCAATCAGCCCCAGCATTTT; CDR3 protein: CASSDRGGSNQPQHF; clone size: -; V gene: TRBV2; J gene: TRBJ1-5; CDR3 length: 15; D gene: -
CDR3 DNA: TGTGCCAGCCGGGGGGCGGGGAGGGGTAATTCACCCCTCCACTTT; CDR3 protein: CASRGAGRGNSPLHF; clone size: few; V gene: TRBV6-5; J gene: TRBJ1-6; CDR3 length: 15; D gene: -
CDR3 DNA: TGTGCCAGCTCACCATCCCCTAGCGGGCGCCCCTACGAGCAGTACTTC; CDR3 protein: CASSPSPSGRPYEQYF; clone size: -; V gene: TRBV18; J gene: TRBJ2-7; CDR3 length: 16; D gene: TRBD2
CDR3 DNA: TGTGCCAGCAGCTTAGGGACAGGGGGCGTAAGTTCCTACGAGCAGTACTTC; CDR3 protein: CASSLGTGGVSSYEQYF; clone size: -; V gene: TRBV28; J gene: TRBJ2-7; CDR3 length: 17; D gene: TRBD1
CDR3 DNA: TGTGCCAGCAGCTCCTCTCAGCGGGAGGGCCGGCAGTTCTTC; CDR3 protein: CASSSSQREGRQFF; clone size: -; V gene: TRBV5-6; J gene: TRBJ2-1; CDR3 length: 14; D gene: TRBD2
CDR3 DNA: TGTGCCAGCAGCAAAGGGACTCAACAAGAGACCCAGTACTTC; CDR3 protein: CASSKGTQQETQYF; clone size: few; V gene: TRBV7-9; J gene: TRBJ2-5; CDR3 length: 14; D gene: -
CDR3 DNA: TGTGCCAGCAGGGCGGGGACTAGCGGGGGGAACTACAATGAGCAGTTCTTC; CDR3 protein: CASRAGTSGGNYNEQFF; clone size: -; V gene: TRBV3-1/TRBV3-2; J gene: TRBJ2-1; CDR3 length: 17; D gene: TRBD2
CDR3 DNA: TGCGCCAGCAGCTTAGGGGCAGGCCAAGAGACCCAGTACTTC; CDR3 protein: CASSLGAGQETQYF; clone size: -; V gene: TRBV5-1; J gene: TRBJ2-5; CDR3 length: 14; D gene: -
CDR3 DNA: TGTGCCAGCAGTTTGAACAGGTCTGGCTACACCTTC; CDR3 protein: CASSLNRSGYTF; clone size: once; V gene: TRBV28; J gene: TRBJ1-2; CDR3 length: 12; D gene: -
CDR3 DNA: TGTGCCAGCAGTTTATTAAGGGGGGGCGGTACCGGGGAGCTGTTTTTT; CDR3 protein: CASSLLRGGGTGELFF; clone size: once; V gene: TRBV28; J gene: TRBJ2-2; CDR3 length: 16; D gene: -
CDR3 DNA: TGTGCCAGCAGCTTTAGACAGGGGCTCGCCTACGAGCAGTACTTC; CDR3 protein: CASSFRQGLAYEQYF; clone size: -; V gene: TRBV7-9; J gene: TRBJ2-7; CDR3 length: 15; D gene: TRBD1
CDR3 DNA: TGTGCCAGCAGCGCGGACAACGACTCTGGAAACACCATATATTTT; CDR3 protein: CASSADNDSGNTIYF; clone size: -; V gene: TRBV9; J gene: TRBJ1-3; CDR3 length: 15; D gene: -
CDR3 DNA: TGCGCCAGCAGCTTGGAACAGGGCGGACAGCCCCAGCATTTT; CDR3 protein: CASSLEQGGQPQHF; clone size: -; V gene: TRBV5-1; J gene: TRBJ1-5; CDR3 length: 14; D gene: -
CDR3 DNA: TGCAGTGCTCCGACAGGGCTAGAGGCTTTCTTT; CDR3 protein: CSAPTGLEAFF; clone size: -; V gene: TRBV20-1; J gene: TRBJ1-1; CDR3 length: 11; D gene: TRBD1
CDR3 DNA: TGTGCCAGCAGCGCCAGACTAGCGGGGGGGCGTAGGGTTGAAGGGGAGCTGTTTTTT; CDR3 protein: CASSARLAGGRRVEGELFF; clone size: -; V gene: TRBV7-8; J gene: TRBJ2-2; CDR3 length: 19; D gene: TRBD2
CDR3 DNA: TGTGCCAGCAGCTTAGGGCCAAGCTCCTACGAGCAGTACTTC; CDR3 protein: CASSLGPSSYEQYF; clone size: -; V gene: TRBV7-3; J gene: TRBJ2-7; CDR3 length: 14; D gene: -
CDR3 DNA: TGTGCCAGCAGCTTGGAACAGGGGGTCCTGGGCTACGAGCAGTACTTC; CDR3 protein: CASSLEQGVLGYEQYF; clone size: -; V gene: TRBV5-5; J gene: TRBJ2-7; CDR3 length: 16; D gene: TRBD1